Listed here are 3 T cell receptor beta chains from one sample, sequenced in a study of T-cell memory formation after mild COVID-19. MiXCR, applied by TCRdb to the 5' RACE reads, yields one record per CDR3 protein. The sample lists roughly 480,000 distinct CDR3 sequences; roughly 25% were seen once. The sequenced material came from PBMCs or a T cell subset sorted from them (not recorded which). Receptors originate from an adult woman who had mild COVID-19 (a few samples of this study predate the infection). Cell type and time point are not known.

The chain uses TRBV4-1 and TRBJ2-2, with D unresolved. The CDR3 runs 17 residues. Per the germline V gene, CDR1 is MGHRA and CDR2 is YSYEKL. Trimming removed 1 base at V and 1 base at J, with 13 bases between. CDR3 protein: CASSQVDMGLNTGELFF. CDR3 sequence (DNA): TGCGCCAGCAGCCAAGTCGATATGGGGTTGAACACCGGGGAGCTGTTTTTT.

This clonotype was observed a handful of times. The chain is built from TRBV24-1 and TRBJ1-5; 9 positions match TRBD1. V shed 12 bases, J shed 6 bases, and the junction held 8 bases outside the gene matches. There are 13 residues in the CDR3. Germline CDR1 KGHDR, CDR2 SFDVKD. The CDR3 DNA sequence: TGTGCCGCCTCGACAGGGGGTTTTCAGCCCCAGCATTTT. It is translated as CAASTGGFQPQHF.

The V and J genes are TRBV18 and TRBJ1-1; D not resolved. This CDR3 has 14 amino acids. Trimming shortened V by 3 bases and J by 0 bases, and 8 bases separated the two germline ends. CDR1 and CDR2 (germline): KGHSH, LQKENI. The CDR3 reads CASSPDTMNTEAFF. For the CDR3, the DNA is TGTGCCAGCTCACCCGACACCATGAACACTGAAGCTTTCTTT.